These 6 T cell receptor beta chains were all obtained from the same sample, sequenced in a study of CD8+CD57+ T cells in acquired aplastic anemia. Genomic DNA acted as the template from which TCR beta VDJ combination and CDR3 sequence profiling were carried out. TCRdb reprocessed the reads via MiXCR and lists one record per CDR3 protein. This sample yields approximately 220,000 distinct CDR3 sequences, of which around half are seen a single time; under 9% belongs to the top ten. Patients sequenced had flow cytometry evidence of CD8+CD57+ cell expansion. Sequencing used sorted CD4+, CD8+, or CD8+CD57+ T cells (not recorded which) from PBMCs. These receptors were taken from a human donor with aplastic anemia.

Written as DNA, the CDR3 is TGTGCCAGCGGCAGGTCAGGGGGACAAGAGACCCAGTACTTC. Protein: CASGRSGGQETQYF. The V gene is TRBV7-6, the J gene TRBJ2-5, with 7 nucleotides matching TRBD1. The V gene end was trimmed by 8 bases and the J gene end by 2 bases; junction bases not matched to a gene: 8. Per germline, CDR1 SGHVS and CDR2 FNYEAQ. The CDR3 consists of 14 residues.

The chain recombines TRBV4-3 with TRBJ2-5; 8 nucleotides line up with TRBD2. Trimming took 0 bases from V and 1 from J; bases not matched to a gene: 7. The CDR3 spans 17 residues. Per germline, CDR1 LGHNA and CDR2 YSLEER. Here the CDR3 DNA reads TGCGCCAGCAGCCAAGAAGGAAGCGGGGGCTTCCAAGAGACCCAGTACTTC. This translates into CASSQEGSGGFQETQYF.

The table lists this clonotype with many counts. The chain couples TRBV20-1 to TRBJ1-3; 7 bases are shared with TRBD1. Germline lookup yields CDR1 DFQATT and CDR2 SNEGSKA (reference sequence). Trimming removed 6 bases from V and 4 bases from J; junction bases left unmatched: 9. CDR3 size: 14 residues. CDR3 nucleotides: TGCAGTGCCCGACTCCAGGGGGACGGAAACACCATATATTTT. Translating it yields CSARLQGDGNTIYF.

The table lists this clonotype with many counts. The CDR3 nucleotides read TGTGCCAGCAGCGTAGGGGGGGGAGGAACTGAAGCTTTCTTT. The encoded protein is CASSVGGGGTEAFF. The gene calls are TRBV9 and TRBJ1-1; maybe TRBD1 (5 bases). V lost 0 bases to trimming and J lost 5 bases, with 11 bases between them. CDR1 and CDR2 (germline): SGDLS, YYNGEE. The CDR3 runs to 14 residues.

This chain joins TRBV20-1 and TRBJ2-7; TRBD2 matches 11 bases. Germline CDR1 and CDR2: DFQATT and SNEGSKA (reference sequence). V dropped 6 bases and J dropped 4; count of bases not matched to a gene: 14. The CDR3 has 16 amino acids. Here the CDR3 reads CSAREHPGLAVYEQYF. DNA for the CDR3: TGCAGTGCCCGCGAACATCCGGGACTAGCGGTGTACGAGCAGTACTTC.

This clonotype was seen repeatedly, ten times or more. V and J are TRBV24-1 and TRBJ1-5; D remains unclear. The CDR3 sequence is 14 residues long. V lost 4 bases to trimming and J lost 3 bases, with 9 bases between them. From germline, CDR1 is KGHDR and CDR2 SFDVKD. The DNA of the CDR3 is TGTGCCACCAGTGAGTCCCTGTCCAATCAGCCCCAGCATTTT. Translating gives CATSESLSNQPQHF.